Listed here are 3 T cell receptor beta chains from one sample, sequenced in a study of cytomegalovirus exposure and HLA in healthy donors. Only in-frame clones appear in the TCRdb table, and some are missing; sequencing was by immunoSEQ multiplex PCR. The table has 100,000 to 150,000 clones, about 90% seen once; the top ten hold 1.5% to 2%. The sequenced material came from PBMCs. The source of these receptors is a woman aged 18-30 years in good health and CMV-seronegative.

The gene calls are TRBV4-1 and TRBJ2-2; TRBD2 matches 7 bases. Looked up from germline, CDR1 is MGHRA and CDR2 is YSYEKL. The CDR3 loop spans 14 amino acids. V lost 5 bases, J lost 4 bases, and 4 bases stayed unmatched. CDR3 region: CASSAGAITGELFF. CDR3 coding DNA: TGCGCCAGCAGCGCGGGAGCTATCACCGGGGAGCTGTTTTTT.

The chain joins TRBV7-2 to TRBJ2-2, with a tentative D call TRBD2 (5 bases). The CDR3 runs 16 residues. The germline V gene has CDR1 SGHTA and CDR2 FQGNSA. The V end was cut by 5 bases, the J end by 1 base, with 14 bases between. The CDR3 is CASSPADYQNTGELFF. In DNA form, the CDR3 reads TGTGCCAGCAGCCCAGCCGACTACCAGAACACCGGGGAGCTGTTTTTT.

V and J are TRBV5-1 and TRBJ1-1, with a possible D match to TRBD1 (6 bases). Germline loops: CDR1 SGHRS, CDR2 YFSETQ. The CDR3 spans 14 residues. The germline V and J ends were trimmed by 4 bases and 3 bases, with 13 bases remaining between them. CDR3 sequence: CASSLREGDTEAFF. The DNA of the CDR3 is TGCGCCAGCAGCCTGCGGGAGGGGGACACTGAAGCTTTCTTT.